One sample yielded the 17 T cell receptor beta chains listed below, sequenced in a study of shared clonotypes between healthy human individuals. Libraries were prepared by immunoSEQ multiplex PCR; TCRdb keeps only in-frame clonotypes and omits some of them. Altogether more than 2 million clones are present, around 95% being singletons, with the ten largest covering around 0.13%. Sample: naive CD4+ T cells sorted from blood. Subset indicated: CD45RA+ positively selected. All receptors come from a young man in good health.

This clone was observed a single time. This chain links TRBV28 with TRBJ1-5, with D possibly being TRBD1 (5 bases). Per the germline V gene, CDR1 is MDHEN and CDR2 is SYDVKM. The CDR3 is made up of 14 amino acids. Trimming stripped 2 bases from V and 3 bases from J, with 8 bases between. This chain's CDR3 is CASSLGGLNQPQHF. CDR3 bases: TGTGCCAGCAGTTTAGGGGGACTCAATCAGCCCCAGCATTTT.

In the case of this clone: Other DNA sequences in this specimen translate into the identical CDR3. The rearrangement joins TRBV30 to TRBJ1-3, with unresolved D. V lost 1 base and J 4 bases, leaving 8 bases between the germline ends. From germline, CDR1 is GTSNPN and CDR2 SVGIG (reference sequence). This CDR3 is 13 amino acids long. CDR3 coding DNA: TGTGCCTGGAGTGGTCAAGGAGGAAACACCATATATTTT. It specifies CAWSGQGGNTIYF.

Here the CDR3 DNA reads TGTGCCAGCAGCTGGGGGGGAATTAATTCACCCCTCCACTTT. Protein: CASSWGGINSPLHF. The J gene is TRBJ1-6, the V gene TRBV25-1; D possibly corresponds to TRBD1 (5 bases). V was pared by 6 bases and J by 6 bases, with 12 bases between. The CDR3 has 14 amino acids. Germline V lookup: CDR1 MGHDK, CDR2 SYGVNS.

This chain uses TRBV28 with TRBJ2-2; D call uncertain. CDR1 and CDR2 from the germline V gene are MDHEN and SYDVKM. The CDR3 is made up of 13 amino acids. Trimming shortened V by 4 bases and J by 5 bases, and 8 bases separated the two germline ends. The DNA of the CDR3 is TGTGCCAGCAGTTCCTGGGAAACCGGGGAGCTGTTTTTT. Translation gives CASSSWETGELFF.

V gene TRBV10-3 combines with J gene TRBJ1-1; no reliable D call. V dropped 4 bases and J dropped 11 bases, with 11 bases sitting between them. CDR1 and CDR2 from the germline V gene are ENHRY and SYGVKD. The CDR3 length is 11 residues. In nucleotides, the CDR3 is TGTGCCATCAGTGGTAAAGATGGGGCTTTCTTT. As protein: CAISGKDGAFF.

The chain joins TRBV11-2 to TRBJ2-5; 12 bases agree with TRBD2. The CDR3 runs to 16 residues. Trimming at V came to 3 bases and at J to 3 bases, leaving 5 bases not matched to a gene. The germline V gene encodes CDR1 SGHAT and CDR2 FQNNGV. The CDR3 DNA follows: TGTGCCAGCAGCTTCTATCGGACTAGCGGGAAAGAGACCCAGTACTTC. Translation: CASSFYRTSGKETQYF.

The CDR3 nucleotides read TGTGCCAGCGGCCGGGGGGGCAGCGCAGATACGCAGTATTTT. Protein sequence: CASGRGGSADTQYF. This chain links TRBV13 with TRBJ2-3, with 8 bases aligning to TRBD2. After removal of 8 bases from V and 4 bases from J, the junction contained 8 bases not matched to a gene. CDR1 is PRHDT and CDR2 is FYEKMQ in the germline V gene (reference sequence). The CDR3 is 14 amino acids.

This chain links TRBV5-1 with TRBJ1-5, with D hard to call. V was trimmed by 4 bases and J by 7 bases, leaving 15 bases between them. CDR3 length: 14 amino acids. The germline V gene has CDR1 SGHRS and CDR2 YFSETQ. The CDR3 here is CASSVGGVGQPQHF. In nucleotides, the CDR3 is TGCGCCAGCAGCGTGGGCGGGGTAGGGCAGCCCCAGCATTTT.

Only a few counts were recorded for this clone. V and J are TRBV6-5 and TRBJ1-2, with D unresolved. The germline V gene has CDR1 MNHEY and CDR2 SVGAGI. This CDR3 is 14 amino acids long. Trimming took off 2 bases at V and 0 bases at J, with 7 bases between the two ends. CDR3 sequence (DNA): TGTGCCAGCAGTTACGACGGAACTAACTATGGCTACACCTTC. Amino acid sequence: CASSYDGTNYGYTF.

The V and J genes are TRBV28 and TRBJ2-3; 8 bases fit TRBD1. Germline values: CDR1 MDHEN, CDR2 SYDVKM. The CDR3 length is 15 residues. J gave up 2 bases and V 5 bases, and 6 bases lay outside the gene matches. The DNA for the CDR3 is TGTGCCAGCAGTCCGGGGACAGGAGCCACAGATACGCAGTATTTT. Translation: CASSPGTGATDTQYF. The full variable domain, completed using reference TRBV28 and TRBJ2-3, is DVKVTQSSRYLVKRTGEKVFLECVQDMDHENMFWYRQDPGLGLRLIYFSYDVKMKEKGDIPEGYSVSREKKERFSLILESASTNQTSMYLCASSPGTGATDTQYFGPGTRLTVL.

CDR3 in amino acids: CASSLRSGQGARDTQYF. Here the CDR3 DNA reads TGTGCCAGCAGTCTTCGATCGGGACAGGGGGCGAGAGATACGCAGTATTTT. This sequence joins TRBV27 and TRBJ2-3; the match to TRBD1 covers 12 bases. V shed 5 bases, J shed 5 bases, and the junction held 11 bases outside the gene matches. Germline CDR1 is MNHEY and CDR2 is SMNVEV (reference sequence). The CDR3 loop spans 17 amino acids.

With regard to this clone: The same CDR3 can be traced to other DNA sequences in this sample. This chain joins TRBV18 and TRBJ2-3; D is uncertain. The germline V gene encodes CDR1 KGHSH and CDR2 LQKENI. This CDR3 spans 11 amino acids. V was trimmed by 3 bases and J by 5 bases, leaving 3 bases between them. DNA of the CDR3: TGTGCCAGCTCACCCCAAGATACGCAGTATTTT. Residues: CASSPQDTQYF.

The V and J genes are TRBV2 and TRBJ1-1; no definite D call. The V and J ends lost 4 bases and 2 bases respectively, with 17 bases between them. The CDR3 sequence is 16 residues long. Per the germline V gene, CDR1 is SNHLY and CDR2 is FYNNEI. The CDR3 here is CASSALPKTSNTEAFF. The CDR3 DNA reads TGTGCCAGCAGTGCCCTACCAAAGACCTCAAACACTGAAGCTTTCTTT.

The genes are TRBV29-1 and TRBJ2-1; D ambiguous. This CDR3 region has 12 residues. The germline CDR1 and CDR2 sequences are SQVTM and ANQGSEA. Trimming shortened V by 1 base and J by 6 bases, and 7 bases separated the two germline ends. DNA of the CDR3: TGCAGCGTTGAAGTAACAGTCAATGAGCAGTTCTTC. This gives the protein CSVEVTVNEQFF.

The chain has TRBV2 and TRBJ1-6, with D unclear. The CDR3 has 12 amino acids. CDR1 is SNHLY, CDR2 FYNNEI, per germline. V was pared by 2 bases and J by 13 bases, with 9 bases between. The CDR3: CASSESLSPLHF. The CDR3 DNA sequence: TGTGCCAGCAGTGAAAGCCTCTCCCCCCTCCACTTT.

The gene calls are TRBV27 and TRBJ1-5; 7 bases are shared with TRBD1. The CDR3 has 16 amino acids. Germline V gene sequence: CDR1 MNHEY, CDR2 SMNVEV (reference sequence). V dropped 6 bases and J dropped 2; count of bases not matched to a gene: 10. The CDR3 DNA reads TGTGCCAGCAGCAGAGGGGGCGGCGAACGCAATCAGCCCCAGCATTTT. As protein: CASSRGGGERNQPQHF.

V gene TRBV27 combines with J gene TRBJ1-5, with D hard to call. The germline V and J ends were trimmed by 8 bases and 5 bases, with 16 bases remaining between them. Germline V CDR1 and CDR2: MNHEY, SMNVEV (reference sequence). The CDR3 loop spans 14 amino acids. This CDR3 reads CASCQAFLDQPQHF. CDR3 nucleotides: TGTGCCAGCTGCCAGGCTTTCCTCGATCAGCCCCAGCATTTT.